In this sample, the clone carrying this T cell receptor (beta chain) turned up once. This sample stems from a study of T cell changes during pregnancy in multiple sclerosis. The CDR3 consists of 13 residues. The V gene's germline CDR1 is KGHSH and CDR2 LQKENI. The V segment lost 5 bases and the J segment 8 bases; nucleotides outside the gene matches: 7. Measured with immunoSEQ multiplex PCR; TCRdb has only the in-frame clones, and not every one. The profile shows over 35,000 clones, around 92% of them singletons. The clonotype comes from a female donor in good health, enrolled as a control in a pregnancy study. The chain carries TRBV18 and TRBJ1-2; 8 bases are shared with TRBD1. The specimen was CD4+ T cells from peripheral blood mononuclear cells, collected in the second trimester of pregnancy. The CDR3 region is CASSIDRGRGYTF. For the CDR3, the DNA is TGTGCCAGCTCAATCGACAGGGGCCGGGGCTACACCTTC.